Following are 9 T cell receptor beta chains from one sample sequenced in a study of blood T cell repertoires in COVID-19. Measured with immunoSEQ multiplex PCR; TCRdb has only the in-frame clones, and not every one. The sample shows approximately 280,000 clones, 90% of them seen only once. Sequencing was carried out using PBMCs or T cells enriched from blood (not recorded which). The receptors come from a woman aged 18 to 35 with acute COVID-19.

The chain couples TRBV29-1 to TRBJ1-1; no reliable D call. The germline gives CDR1 SQVTM, CDR2 ANQGSEA. Trimming left V 0 bases short and J 1 base short, with 12 bases between. The CDR3 totals 15 residues. The CDR3, as DNA: TGCAGCGTTGAAGAGTGGGCCCGGGGGAACACTGAAGCTTTCTTT. Translation gives CSVEEWARGNTEAFF.

In the case of this clone: Other DNA sequences in the same sample also yield this CDR3. V gene TRBV5-1 combines with J gene TRBJ1-5; TRBD1 is a possible D gene (5 bases). V was cut by 0 bases and J by 2 bases, with 6 bases left in between. There are 14 residues in the CDR3. Germline V gene sequence: CDR1 SGHRS, CDR2 YFSETQ. The CDR3: CASSLEGGNQPQHF. CDR3 coding DNA: TGCGCCAGCAGCTTGGAAGGGGGCAATCAGCCCCAGCATTTT. Based on the CDR3 plus reference TRBV5-1 and TRBJ1-5, the full variable domain is KAGVTQTPRYLIKTRGQQVTLSCSPISGHRSVSWYQQTPGQGLQFLFEYFSETQRNKGNFPGRFSGRQFSNSRSEMNVSTLELGDSALYLCASSLEGGNQPQHFGDGTRLSIL.

This clone appeared once. The V gene is TRBV4-2, the J gene TRBJ2-7; D perhaps matches TRBD2 (5 bases). Germline CDR1 reads LGHNA; CDR2 reads YNFKEQ. The CDR3 is 16 residues long. Trimming left V 0 bases short and J 4 bases short, with 16 bases between. CDR3 region: CASSQDLASFSYEQYF. The DNA for the CDR3 is TGTGCCAGCAGCCAAGACTTGGCTAGCTTTTCGTACGAGCAGTACTTC.

The chain couples TRBV20-1 to TRBJ1-1, with D possibly being TRBD1 (5 bases). CDR1 is DFQATT, CDR2 SNEGSKA, per germline (reference sequence). The length of the CDR3 is 13 residues. Trimming stripped 3 bases from V and 0 bases from J, with 8 bases between. The CDR3 loop is CSASRDLNTEAFF. The CDR3 DNA is TGCAGTGCTAGTAGGGACTTGAACACTGAAGCTTTCTTT.

This chain uses TRBV3-1 (or the pseudogene TRBV3-2) with TRBJ2-1, with 9 bases identical to TRBD2. Germline V gene data show CDR1 as LGHDT and CDR2 as YNNKEL (reference sequence). V gave up 4 bases and J gave up 4 bases; unmatched junction bases: 8. The CDR3 is made up of 16 amino acids. The CDR3 coding sequence is TGTGCCAGCAGCCTAAGCGCTAGCGGGGTTTACAATGAGCAGTTCTTC. Its protein is CASSLSASGVYNEQFF.

The chain recombines TRBV27 with TRBJ1-3; D is possibly TRBD1 (5 bases). Trimming left V 5 bases short and J 0 bases short, with 14 bases between. CDR3 size: 16 residues. CDR1 and CDR2 (germline): MNHEY, SMNVEV (reference sequence). CDR3 DNA sequence: TGTGCCAGCAGTACGAAAGACAGATCCTCTGGAAACACCATATATTTT. Amino acid sequence: CASSTKDRSSGNTIYF.

The V and J genes are TRBV29-1 and TRBJ1-5; 7 positions agree with TRBD1. Germline CDR1 SQVTM, CDR2 ANQGSEA. This CDR3 has 13 residues. The V and J ends lost 6 bases and 6 bases, in that order; junction bases with no gene match: 8. CDR3 in DNA: TGCAGCGTCTCCAACAGGGGCGGTCAGCCCCAGCATTTT. As protein: CSVSNRGGQPQHF.

This chain links TRBV28 with TRBJ2-7; 8 nucleotides align to TRBD1. V lost 5 bases to trimming and J lost 1 base; unmatched junction nucleotides: 4. CDR3 length: 14 residues. Per germline, CDR1 MDHEN and CDR2 SYDVKM. This CDR3 reads CASSGTGQSYEQYF. The CDR3 DNA is TGTGCCAGCAGTGGGACAGGCCAATCCTACGAGCAGTACTTC.

The chain carries TRBV24-1 and TRBJ2-2; 7 bases map to TRBD2. V shed 4 bases and J 6 bases; nucleotides not matched to a gene: 4. Germline-derived CDR1 and CDR2 are KGHDR and SFDVKD. The CDR3 totals 14 residues. CDR3 amino acids: CATSEGREAGELFF. CDR3 nucleotide sequence: TGTGCCACCAGTGAAGGGAGGGAGGCCGGGGAGCTGTTTTTT.